This entry is about one T cell receptor beta chain. What it binds is not known. Investigators pulled total RNA out of whole blood and did not sort T cells. The sample comes from a study of monozygotic twins with inflammatory bowel disease. Study-wide results and caveats: The inverse Simpson measure of TCRbeta diversity was lower in IBD patients than in healthy co-twins.

Eight distinct reactions (per sample) were used to make the cDNA. TCRdb reprocessed the 5' RACE reads and keeps a single row for each CDR3 protein, giving no DNA. Its table lists roughly 330,000 distinct CDR3 sequences. This CDR3 contains 17 residues. Per the germline V gene, CDR1 is DFQATT and CDR2 is SNEGSKA (reference sequence). This clonotype was sampled from a human donor with ulcerative colitis or Crohn's disease, or a healthy co-twin of an affected twin (not recorded which). Sequences were obtained from blood. V usage is TRBV20-1 and J usage is TRBJ1-4; the TRBD1 assignment by TCRdb is unverifiable without DNA. CDR3 residues: CSARGGTFGTSNEKLFF.